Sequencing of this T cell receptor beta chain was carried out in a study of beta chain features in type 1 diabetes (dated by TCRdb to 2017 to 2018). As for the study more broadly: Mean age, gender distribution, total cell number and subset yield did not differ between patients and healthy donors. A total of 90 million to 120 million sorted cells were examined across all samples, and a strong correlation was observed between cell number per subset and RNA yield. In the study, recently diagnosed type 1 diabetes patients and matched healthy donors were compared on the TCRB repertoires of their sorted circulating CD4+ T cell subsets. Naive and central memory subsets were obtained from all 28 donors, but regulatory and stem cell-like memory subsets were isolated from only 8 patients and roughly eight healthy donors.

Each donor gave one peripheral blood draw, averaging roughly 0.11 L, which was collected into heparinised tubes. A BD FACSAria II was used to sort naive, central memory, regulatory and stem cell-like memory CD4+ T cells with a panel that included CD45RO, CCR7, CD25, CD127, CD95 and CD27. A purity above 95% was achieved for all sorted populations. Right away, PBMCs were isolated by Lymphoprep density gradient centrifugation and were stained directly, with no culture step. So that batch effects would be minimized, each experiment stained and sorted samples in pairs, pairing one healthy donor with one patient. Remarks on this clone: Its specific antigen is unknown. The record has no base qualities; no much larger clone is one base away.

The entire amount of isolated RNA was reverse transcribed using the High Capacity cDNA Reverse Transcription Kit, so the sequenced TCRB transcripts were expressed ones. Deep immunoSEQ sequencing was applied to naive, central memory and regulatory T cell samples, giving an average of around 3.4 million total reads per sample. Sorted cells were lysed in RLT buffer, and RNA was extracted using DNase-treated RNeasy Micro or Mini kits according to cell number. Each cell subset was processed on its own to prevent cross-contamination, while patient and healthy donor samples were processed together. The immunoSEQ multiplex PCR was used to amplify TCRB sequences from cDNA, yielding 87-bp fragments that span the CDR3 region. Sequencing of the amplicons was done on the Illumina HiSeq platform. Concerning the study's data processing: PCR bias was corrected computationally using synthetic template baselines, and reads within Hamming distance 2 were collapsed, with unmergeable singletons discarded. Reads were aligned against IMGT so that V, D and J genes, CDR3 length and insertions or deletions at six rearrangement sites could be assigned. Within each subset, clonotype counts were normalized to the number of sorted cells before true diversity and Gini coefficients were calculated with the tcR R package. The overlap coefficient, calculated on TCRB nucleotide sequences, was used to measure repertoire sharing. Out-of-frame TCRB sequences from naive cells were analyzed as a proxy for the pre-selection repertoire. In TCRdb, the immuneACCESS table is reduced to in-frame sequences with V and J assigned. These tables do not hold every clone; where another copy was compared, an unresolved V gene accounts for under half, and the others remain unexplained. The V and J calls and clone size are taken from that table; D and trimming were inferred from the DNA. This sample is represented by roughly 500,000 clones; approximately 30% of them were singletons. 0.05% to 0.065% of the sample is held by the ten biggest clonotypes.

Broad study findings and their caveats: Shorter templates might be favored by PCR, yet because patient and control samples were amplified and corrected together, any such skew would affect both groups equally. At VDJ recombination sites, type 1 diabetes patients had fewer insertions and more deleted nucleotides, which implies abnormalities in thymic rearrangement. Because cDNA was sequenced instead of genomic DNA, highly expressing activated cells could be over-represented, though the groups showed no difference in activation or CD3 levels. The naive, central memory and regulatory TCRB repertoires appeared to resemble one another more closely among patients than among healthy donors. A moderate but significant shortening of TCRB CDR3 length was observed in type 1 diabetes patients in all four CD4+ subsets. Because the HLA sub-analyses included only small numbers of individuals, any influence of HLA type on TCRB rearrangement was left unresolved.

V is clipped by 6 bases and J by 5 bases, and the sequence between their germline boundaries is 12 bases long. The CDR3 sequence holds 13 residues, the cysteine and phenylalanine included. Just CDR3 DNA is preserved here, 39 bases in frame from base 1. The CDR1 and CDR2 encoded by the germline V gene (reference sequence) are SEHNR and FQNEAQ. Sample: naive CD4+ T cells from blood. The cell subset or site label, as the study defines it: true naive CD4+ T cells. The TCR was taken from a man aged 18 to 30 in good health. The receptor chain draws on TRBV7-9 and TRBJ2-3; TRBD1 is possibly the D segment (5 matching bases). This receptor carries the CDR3 CASSNSGLDTQYF. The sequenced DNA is TGTGCCAGCAGTAATTCAGGGCTAGATACGCAGTATTTT.